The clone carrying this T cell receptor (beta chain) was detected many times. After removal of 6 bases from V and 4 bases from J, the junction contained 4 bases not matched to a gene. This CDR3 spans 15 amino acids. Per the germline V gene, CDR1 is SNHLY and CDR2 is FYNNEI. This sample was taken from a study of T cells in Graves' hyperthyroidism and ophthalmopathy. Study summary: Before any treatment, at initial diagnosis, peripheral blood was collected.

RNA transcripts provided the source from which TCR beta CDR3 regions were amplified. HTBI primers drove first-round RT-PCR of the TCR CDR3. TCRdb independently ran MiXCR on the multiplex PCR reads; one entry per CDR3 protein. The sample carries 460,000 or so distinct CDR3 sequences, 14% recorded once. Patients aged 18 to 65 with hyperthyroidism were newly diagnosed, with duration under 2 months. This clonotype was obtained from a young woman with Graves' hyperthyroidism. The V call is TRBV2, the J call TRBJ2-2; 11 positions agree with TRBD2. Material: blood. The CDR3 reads CASSILAGGTGELFF. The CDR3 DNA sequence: TGTGCCAGCAGCATCCTAGCGGGAGGCACCGGGGAGCTGTTTTTT.